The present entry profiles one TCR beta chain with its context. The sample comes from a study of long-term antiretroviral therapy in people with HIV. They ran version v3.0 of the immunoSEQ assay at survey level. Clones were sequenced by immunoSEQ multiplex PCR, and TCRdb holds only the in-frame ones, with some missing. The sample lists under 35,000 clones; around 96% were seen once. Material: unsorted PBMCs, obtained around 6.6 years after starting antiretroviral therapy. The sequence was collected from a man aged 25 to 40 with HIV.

The chain's CDR3 is CASSLGAGRVYGYTF. CDR3 sequence (DNA): TGTGCCAGCAGCTTAGGGGCCGGCAGGGTGTATGGCTACACCTTC. V gene TRBV13 combines with J gene TRBJ1-2; D possibly corresponds to TRBD1 (5 bases). The CDR3 has 15 amino acids. V lost 0 bases to trimming and J lost 5 bases, with 13 bases between them. CDR1 and CDR2 (germline): PRHDT, FYEKMQ (reference sequence).